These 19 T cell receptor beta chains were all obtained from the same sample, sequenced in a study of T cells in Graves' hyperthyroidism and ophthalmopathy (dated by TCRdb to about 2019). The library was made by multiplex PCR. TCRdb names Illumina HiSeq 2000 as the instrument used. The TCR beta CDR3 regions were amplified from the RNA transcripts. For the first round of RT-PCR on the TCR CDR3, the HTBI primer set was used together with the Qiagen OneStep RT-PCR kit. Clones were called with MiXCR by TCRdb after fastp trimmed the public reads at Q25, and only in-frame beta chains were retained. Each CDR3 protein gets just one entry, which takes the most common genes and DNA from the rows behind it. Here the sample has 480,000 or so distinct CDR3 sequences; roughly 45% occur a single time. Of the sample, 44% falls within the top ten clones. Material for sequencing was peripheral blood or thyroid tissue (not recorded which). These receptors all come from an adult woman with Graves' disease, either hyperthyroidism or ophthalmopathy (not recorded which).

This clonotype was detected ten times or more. As DNA, the CDR3 is TGTGCCAGCAGCCCTAACCTGGGACAGCGGCAAGAGACCCAGTACTTC. Protein: CASSPNLGQRQETQYF. This chain uses TRBV14 with TRBJ2-5; 7 bases are a match to TRBD1. Per germline, CDR1 SGHDN and CDR2 FVKESK. This CDR3 region has 16 residues. Trimming at V came to 4 bases and at J to 2 bases, leaving 10 bases not matched to a gene.

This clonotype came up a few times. The CDR3 bases are TGTGCCGGACCGGGACAGACCTACGAGCAGTACTTC. Amino acids: CAGPGQTYEQYF. The chain links TRBV27 to TRBJ2-7, with 7 bases identical to TRBD1. The ends lost 11 bases at V and 2 bases at J; junction bases unmatched: 6. Germline assignment: CDR1 MNHEY and CDR2 SMNVEV (reference sequence). This CDR3 spans 12 amino acids.

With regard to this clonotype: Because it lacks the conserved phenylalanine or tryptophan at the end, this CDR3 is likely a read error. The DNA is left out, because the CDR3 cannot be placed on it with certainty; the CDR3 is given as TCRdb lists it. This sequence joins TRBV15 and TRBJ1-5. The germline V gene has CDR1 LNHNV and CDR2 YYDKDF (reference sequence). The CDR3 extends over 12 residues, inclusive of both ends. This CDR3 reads CATSRDPGLADL.

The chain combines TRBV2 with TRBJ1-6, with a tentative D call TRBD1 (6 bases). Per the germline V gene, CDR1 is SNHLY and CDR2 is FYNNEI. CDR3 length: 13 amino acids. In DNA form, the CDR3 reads TGTGCTAGCGGGAAGGGGGGTAATTCACCCCTCCACTTT. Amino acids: CASGKGGNSPLHF.

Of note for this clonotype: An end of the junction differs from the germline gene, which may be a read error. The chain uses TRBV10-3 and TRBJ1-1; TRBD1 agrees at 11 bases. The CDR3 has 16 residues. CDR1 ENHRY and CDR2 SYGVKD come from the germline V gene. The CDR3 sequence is CASSHWTGGMNTEAFF. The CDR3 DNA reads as TGTGCCAGCAGTCATTGGACAGGGGGCATGAACACTGAAGCTTTCTTT.

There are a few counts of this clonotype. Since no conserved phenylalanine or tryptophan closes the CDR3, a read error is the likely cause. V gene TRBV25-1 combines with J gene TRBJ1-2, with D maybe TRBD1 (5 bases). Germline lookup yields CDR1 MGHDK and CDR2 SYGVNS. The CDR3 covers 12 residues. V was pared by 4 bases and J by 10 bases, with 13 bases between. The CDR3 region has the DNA TGTGCCAGCAGTGGGGGACTTTCTCCCTACACCCTC. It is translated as CASSGGLSPYTL.

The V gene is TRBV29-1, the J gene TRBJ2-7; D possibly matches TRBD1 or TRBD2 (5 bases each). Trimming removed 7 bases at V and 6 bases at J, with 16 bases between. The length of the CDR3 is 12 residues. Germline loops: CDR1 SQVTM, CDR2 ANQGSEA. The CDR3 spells CSAGTLASEQYF. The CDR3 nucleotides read TGCAGCGCCGGGACCCTCGCCTCCGAGCAGTACTTC.

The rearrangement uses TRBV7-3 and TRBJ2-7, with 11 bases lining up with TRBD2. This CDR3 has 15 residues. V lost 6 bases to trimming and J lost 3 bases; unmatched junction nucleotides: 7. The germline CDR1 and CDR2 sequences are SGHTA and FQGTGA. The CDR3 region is CASRRGGTSGYEQYF. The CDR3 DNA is TGTGCCAGCAGGCGAGGAGGGACTAGCGGCTACGAGCAGTACTTC.

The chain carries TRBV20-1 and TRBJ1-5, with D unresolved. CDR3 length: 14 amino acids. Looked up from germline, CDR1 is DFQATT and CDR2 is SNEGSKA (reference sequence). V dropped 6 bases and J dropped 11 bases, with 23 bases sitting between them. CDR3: CSAPRSSGSGTQHF. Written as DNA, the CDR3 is TGCAGTGCCCCCCGGTCTAGCGGGAGCGGGACCCAGCATTTT.

CDR3 amino acids: CSVEARGRNGYTF. DNA of the CDR3: TGCAGCGTTGAAGCCCGGGGGAGGAATGGCTACACCTTC. The chain combines TRBV29-1 with TRBJ1-2, with D perhaps TRBD1 (5 bases). The CDR3 covers 13 residues. V lost 1 base and J 6 bases, leaving 12 bases between the germline ends. Per germline, CDR1 SQVTM and CDR2 ANQGSEA.

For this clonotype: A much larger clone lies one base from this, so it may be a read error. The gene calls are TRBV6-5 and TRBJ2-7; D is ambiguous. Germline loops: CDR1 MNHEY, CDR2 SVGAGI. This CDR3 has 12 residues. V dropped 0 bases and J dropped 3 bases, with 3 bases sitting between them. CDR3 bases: TGTGCCAGCAGTTACTCGAACTACGAGCAGTACTTC. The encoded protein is CASSYSNYEQYF.

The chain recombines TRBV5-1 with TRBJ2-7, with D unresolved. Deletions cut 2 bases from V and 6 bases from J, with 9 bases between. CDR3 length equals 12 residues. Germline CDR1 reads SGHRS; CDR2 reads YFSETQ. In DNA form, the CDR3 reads TGCGCCAGCAGCTTACGGGCAGGCGAGCAGTACTTC. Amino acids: CASSLRAGEQYF.

The CDR3 DNA sequence: TGTGCCAGCAGCAGGGGAGGGTTAAATGGCTACACCTTC. This sequence encodes CASSRGGLNGYTF. The chain is built from TRBV7-8 and TRBJ1-2; D might be TRBD1 (5 bases). Trimming took 5 bases from V and 6 from J, leaving 13 bases between them. The CDR3 extends over 13 amino acids. Germline-derived CDR1 and CDR2 are SGHVS and FQNEAQ.

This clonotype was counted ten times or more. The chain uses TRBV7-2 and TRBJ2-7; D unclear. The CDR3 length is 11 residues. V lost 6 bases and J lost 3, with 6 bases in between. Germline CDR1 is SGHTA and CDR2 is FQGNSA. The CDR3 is CASSFNYEQYF. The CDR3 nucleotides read TGTGCCAGCAGTTTTAACTACGAGCAGTACTTC. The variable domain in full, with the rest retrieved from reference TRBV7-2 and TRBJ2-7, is GAGVSQSPSNKVTEKGKDVELRCDPISGHTALYWYRQSLGQGLEFLIYFQGNSAPDKSGLPSDRFSAERTGGSVSTLTIQRTQQEDSAVYLCASSFNYEQYFGPGTRLTVT.

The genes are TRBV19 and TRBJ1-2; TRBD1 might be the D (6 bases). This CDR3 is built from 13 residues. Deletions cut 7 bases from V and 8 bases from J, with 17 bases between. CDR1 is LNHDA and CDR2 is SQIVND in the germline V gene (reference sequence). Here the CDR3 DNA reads TGTGCCAGTAACCCCACAGGGACCGGGGGCTACACCTTC. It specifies CASNPTGTGGYTF.

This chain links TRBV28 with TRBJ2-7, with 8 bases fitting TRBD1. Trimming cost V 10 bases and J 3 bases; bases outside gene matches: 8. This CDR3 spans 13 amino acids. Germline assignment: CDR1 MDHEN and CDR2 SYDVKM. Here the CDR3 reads CATNQGANYEQYF. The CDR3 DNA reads TGTGCCACTAATCAGGGGGCCAACTACGAGCAGTACTTC.

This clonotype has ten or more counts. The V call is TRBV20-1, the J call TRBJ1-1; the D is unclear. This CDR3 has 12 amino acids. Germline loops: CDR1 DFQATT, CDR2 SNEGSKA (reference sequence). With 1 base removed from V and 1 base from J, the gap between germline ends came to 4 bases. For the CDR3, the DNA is TGCAGTGCTAGAGTACAGAACACTGAAGCTTTCTTT. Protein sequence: CSARVQNTEAFF.

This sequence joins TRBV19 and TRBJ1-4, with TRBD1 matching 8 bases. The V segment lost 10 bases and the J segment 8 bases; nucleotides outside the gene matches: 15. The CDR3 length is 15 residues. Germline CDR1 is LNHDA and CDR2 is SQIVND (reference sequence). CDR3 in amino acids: CATSPTGDLREKLFF. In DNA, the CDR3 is TGTGCCACCTCACCGACAGGGGACCTAAGGGAAAAACTGTTTTTT.

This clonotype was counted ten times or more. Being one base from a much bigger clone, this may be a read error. CDR3 DNA: TGCGCCAACAGCTTGGAGGGTTATAACTATGGCTACACCTTC. It specifies CANSLEGYNYGYTF. The V call is TRBV5-1, the J call TRBJ1-2; D is unclear. The CDR3 extends over 14 amino acids. The germline gives CDR1 SGHRS, CDR2 YFSETQ.